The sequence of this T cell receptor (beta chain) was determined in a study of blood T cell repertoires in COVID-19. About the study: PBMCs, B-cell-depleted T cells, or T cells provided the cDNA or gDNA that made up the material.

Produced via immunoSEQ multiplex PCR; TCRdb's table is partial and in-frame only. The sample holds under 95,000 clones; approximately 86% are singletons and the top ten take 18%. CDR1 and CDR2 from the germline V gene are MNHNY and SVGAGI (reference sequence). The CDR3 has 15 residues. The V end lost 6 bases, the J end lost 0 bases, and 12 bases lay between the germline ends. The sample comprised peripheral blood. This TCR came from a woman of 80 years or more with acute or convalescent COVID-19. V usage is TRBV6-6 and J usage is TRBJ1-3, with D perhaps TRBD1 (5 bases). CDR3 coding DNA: TGTGCCAGCAGGTCAGGGTTGAGCTCTGGAAACACCATATATTTT. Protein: CASRSGLSSGNTIYF.